Following are 16 T cell receptor beta chains from one sample sequenced in a study of blood T cell repertoires in COVID-19. Using immunoSEQ multiplex PCR, the repertoire was profiled, and TCRdb retains in-frame clones only, with some absent. This repertoire shows some 220,000 clones, roughly 84% found once; its top ten account for over 15%. The sequencing input was peripheral blood. The receptors here all came from a woman of 80 years or more with active or convalescent COVID-19.

The V and J genes are TRBV11-2 and TRBJ1-3; perhaps TRBD1 as D (6 bases). V lost 5 bases, J lost 3 bases, and 14 bases lay in between. Germline CDR1 SGHAT, CDR2 FQNNGV. CDR3 length equals 15 residues. CDR3 sequence reads: CASSNSGHLGNTIYF. The CDR3 DNA sequence: TGTGCCAGCAGCAACTCGGGACACCTTGGAAACACCATATATTTT.

The chain is built from TRBV6-6 and TRBJ1-2; possible D gene TRBD1, 5 bases. V lost 0 bases and J 2 bases, leaving 7 bases between the germline ends. Germline CDR1 and CDR2: MNHNY and SVGAGI (reference sequence). CDR3 size: 14 residues. CDR3 in DNA: TGTGCCAGCAGTTACTCGGAGGGGAACTATGGCTACACCTTC. It is translated as CASSYSEGNYGYTF.

V and J are TRBV7-9 and TRBJ1-4; 8 bases agree with TRBD1. The CDR3 loop spans 16 amino acids. V trimming: 5 bases; J trimming: 4 bases; junction bases outside the gene matches: 9. Germline V gene data show CDR1 as SEHNR and CDR2 as FQNEAQ (reference sequence). Here the CDR3 reads CASSTGQGAINEKLFF. The CDR3 nucleotides are TGTGCCAGCAGCACCGGACAGGGCGCGATTAATGAAAAACTGTTTTTT. The full variable domain, its missing parts supplied by reference TRBV7-9 and TRBJ1-4, is DTGVSQNPRHKITKRGQNVTFRCDPISEHNRLYWYRQTLGQGPEFLTYFQNEAQLEKSRLLSDRFSAERPKGSFSTLEIQRTEQGDSAMYLCASSTGQGAINEKLFFGSGTQLSVL.

The chain links TRBV5-1 to TRBJ2-1; TRBD2 aligns across 10 bases. The CDR3 extends over 14 amino acids. With V trimmed by 1 base and J by 9 bases, 4 bases remained unmatched. From germline, CDR1 is SGHRS and CDR2 YFSETQ. The CDR3 loop reads CASSLLAGVGEQFF. Here the CDR3 DNA reads TGCGCCAGCAGCTTGCTAGCGGGAGTTGGTGAGCAGTTCTTC.

The V call is TRBV3-1 (or the pseudogene TRBV3-2), the J call TRBJ2-7; D might be TRBD2 (6 bases). The CDR3 is 19 amino acids. Trimming removed 3 bases from V and 4 bases from J, with 28 bases in between. CDR1 LGHDT and CDR2 YNNKEL come from the germline V gene (reference sequence). The CDR3 DNA is TGTGCCAGCAGCCAGACGAACACTTTTTTGTCGGGAGAGGAGTACGAGCAGTACTTC. This encodes CASSQTNTFLSGEEYEQYF.

The chain recombines TRBV7-8 with TRBJ2-7; 7 nucleotides match TRBD2. V was clipped by 5 bases and J by 2 bases; unmatched bases: 3. The CDR3 spans 13 residues. Per the germline V gene, CDR1 is SGHVS and CDR2 is FQNEAQ. CDR3 amino acids: CASSRTSAYEQYF. CDR3 bases: TGTGCCAGCAGCCGTACTAGCGCCTACGAGCAGTACTTC.

This clone is a singleton in its sample. The chain links TRBV10-3 to TRBJ2-7; tentatively, D is TRBD1 (6 bases). Looked up from germline, CDR1 is ENHRY and CDR2 is SYGVKD. CDR3 size: 14 residues. Trimming cost V 2 bases and J 0 bases, with 8 bases left between them. The CDR3, as DNA: TGTGCCATCAGTGAGCGGGACATCTCCTACGAGCAGTACTTC. Its protein is CAISERDISYEQYF.

J is TRBJ1-1 and V is TRBV29-1, with a weak D call TRBD1 (5 bases). This CDR3 contains 14 residues. Germline CDR1 is SQVTM and CDR2 is ANQGSEA. V gave up 8 bases and J gave up 4 bases, with 20 bases separating them. The CDR3 reads CSTGQGRDSTEAFF. The CDR3 coding sequence is TGCAGCACTGGGCAGGGCCGAGATAGCACTGAAGCTTTCTTT.

V gene TRBV7-2 combines with J gene TRBJ1-3, with D possibly being TRBD1 (6 bases). V shed 5 bases and J shed 0 bases, with 17 bases lying between them. This CDR3 contains 17 residues. Germline V gene sequence: CDR1 SGHTA, CDR2 FQGNSA. The CDR3 is CASSPGPQGSSGNTIYF. In DNA form, the CDR3 reads TGTGCCAGCAGCCCCGGTCCACAGGGCTCCTCTGGAAACACCATATATTTT.

This clone was seen once. The chain uses TRBV4-3 and TRBJ1-1; the D gene is possibly TRBD1 (5 bases). Germline-derived CDR1 and CDR2 are LGHNA and YSLEER. The V and J ends lost 3 bases and 1 base respectively, with 15 bases between them. The CDR3 contains 16 residues. The CDR3 spells CASSQGTNLRNTEAFF. The DNA of the CDR3 is TGCGCCAGCAGCCAGGGGACTAACCTCCGGAACACTGAAGCTTTCTTT.

This clone was seen a single time. CDR3 amino acids: CASSPTSADYEQYF. Written as DNA, the CDR3 is TGTGCCAGCTCACCTACATCAGCGGACTACGAGCAGTACTTC. The chain recombines TRBV18 with TRBJ2-7; weak D call: TRBD2 (5 bases). Looked up from germline, CDR1 is KGHSH and CDR2 is LQKENI. This CDR3 is built from 14 residues. V dropped 3 bases and J dropped 3 bases, with 12 bases sitting between them. Full variable domain (remainder filled in from reference TRBV18 and TRBJ2-7): NAGVMQNPRHLVRRRGQEARLRCSPMKGHSHVYWYRQLPEEGLKFMVYLQKENIIDESGMPKERFSAEFPKEGPSILRIQQVVRGDSAAYFCASSPTSADYEQYFGPGTRLTVT.

A note on this clone: Compared with germline, one end of the junction differs, possibly owing to a read error. The chain recombines TRBV11-2 with TRBJ1-4; TRBD1 agrees at 7 bases. The germline CDR1 and CDR2 sequences are SGHAT and FQNNGV. The length of the CDR3 is 16 residues. The CDR3: CASTLSARGLYEKLFF. The CDR3 nucleotides are TGTGCCAGCACCTTAAGCGCGAGGGGGCTCTATGAAAAACTGTTTTTT.

This clone came up once. This rearrangement joins TRBV7-5 to TRBJ2-5; the listed D gene, TRBD1, was not tested against the DNA. TRBV7-5 is a documented pseudogene. The CDR3 loop spans 17 amino acids. CDR3 sequence (DNA): TGTGCCAGAAGCTGGATCCGGCTGAGCTGGGCGCCAGAGACCCAGTACTTC. It translates to CARSWIRLSWAPETQYF.

V and J are TRBV6-6 and TRBJ2-5; 7 nucleotides match TRBD1. The germline CDR1 and CDR2 sequences are MNHNY and SVGAGI (reference sequence). This CDR3 region has 14 residues. V lost 5 bases and J lost 7; bases outside the gene matches: 10. The CDR3 sequence: CASSRTGAQVTQYF. The DNA of the CDR3 is TGTGCCAGCAGTCGAACAGGGGCCCAGGTGACCCAGTACTTC.

This clone was seen more than once but under ten times. The CDR3 region is CASSGPGQEARSPLHF. CDR3 DNA sequence: TGTGCCAGCAGCGGGCCGGGACAGGAGGCTCGTTCACCCCTCCACTTT. The V gene is TRBV9, the J gene TRBJ1-6; 8 positions agree with TRBD1. The trim removed 3 bases at V and 9 bases at J, leaving 11 bases unmatched. Germline V lookup: CDR1 SGDLS, CDR2 YYNGEE. The CDR3 length is 16 residues. Full variable domain (missing parts from reference TRBV9 and TRBJ1-6): DSGVTQTPKHLITATGQRVTLRCSPRSGDLSVYWYQQSLDQGLQFLIQYYNGEERAKGNILERFSAQQFPDLHSELNLSSLELGDSALYFCASSGPGQEARSPLHFGNGTRLTVT.

The chain is built from TRBV2 and TRBJ2-3, with TRBD1 matching 7 bases. Germline V gene lookup returns CDR1 SNHLY and CDR2 FYNNEI. V dropped 7 bases and J dropped 7; count of bases not matched to a gene: 5. This CDR3 is built from 12 residues. The CDR3 DNA sequence: TGTGCCAGCAAAAGACAGGGAAATACGCAGTATTTT. This translates into CASKRQGNTQYF.